One TCR beta chain is described in this entry. Its antigen is not yet known. No per-base quality is available; no much larger clone lies one base away. The sequencer was an Illumina HiSeq 2500. TCR beta libraries were prepared by quantitative 5'-RACE with molecular barcodes. Per the source publication's procedure: To identify disease-linked TCR variants, a new computational method was used, one built on a probabilistic model of VDJ rearrangement. The raw public data were reprocessed by TCRdb itself: fastp quality trimming at Q25, MiXCR clonotype calling, in-frame beta chains only. Each CDR3 protein gets just one entry, which takes the most common genes and DNA from the rows behind it. TCRdb, not the original authors, processed these V and J calls. This sample has 800,000 to 900,000 distinct CDR3 sequences in its table, and 10% to 15% of those were observed once. The ten biggest clones cover approximately 0.46% of the sample.

The data were obtained in a study of CD8 T cells in ankylosing spondylitis (dated by TCRdb to the late 2010s). General notes on the study: The study profiled T cell receptor beta repertoires in healthy donors and ankylosing spondylitis patients to find disease-linked TCR variants. The full study cohort was made up of about two dozen ankylosing spondylitis patients and 108 healthy donors. Peripheral blood samples were taken, and synovial fluid was additionally collected from ankylosing spondylitis patients. The full study reports these points: The disease-linked clones showed a CD8+ phenotype and occurred at relatively low frequencies in peripheral blood. Some motif variants were previously reported in synovial fluid and blood of reactive arthritis patients, suggesting common disease-initiation mechanisms. Blood from ankylosing spondylitis patients appeared to be characterized by a TCR beta motif made up of several highly homologous amino acid variants. Significant enrichment of the disease-linked clones was reported in matched synovial fluid samples from ankylosing spondylitis patients.

The germline V gene sets CDR1 to LGHNA and CDR2 to YSLEER. CDR3 length: 16 amino acids, cysteine to phenylalanine. The DNA shown is the 48-base CDR3, in frame from base 1. V has 3 bases trimmed and J has 7 bases trimmed; junction bases matching no gene number 10. The chain is encoded by TRBV4-3 joined to TRBJ1-4, and 8 bases in between align with TRBD1. What was sequenced was blood, either unsorted or a sorted T cell fraction (not recorded which). The TCR was taken from a male donor with ankylosing spondylitis. The CDR3 reads CASSQGDHDRGEKLFF. The sequenced DNA: TGCGCCAGCAGCCAGGGGGATCATGACAGGGGTGAAAAACTGTTTTTT.